This T cell receptor (beta chain) was captured in a study of identical twins. TCRdb re-called the 5' RACE reads with MiXCR, one entry per CDR3 protein. The sample lists 470,000 or so distinct CDR3 sequences; roughly 26% were seen once. The CDR3 extends over 14 amino acids. Germline values: CDR1 DFQATT, CDR2 SNEGSKA (reference sequence). With 0 bases clipped from V and 7 bases from J, the junction kept 7 bases outside the gene matches. The data also belong to a second study, concerning T cells expressing NK-cell markers.

Sample: CD4+ T cells sorted from blood. The chain is built from TRBV20-1 and TRBJ2-7; 9 bases line up with TRBD1. This TCR came from a woman younger than 30 in good health. The CDR3: CSARDVQGAREQYF. The CDR3 region has the DNA TGCAGTGCTAGAGATGTACAGGGGGCGAGGGAGCAGTACTTC.